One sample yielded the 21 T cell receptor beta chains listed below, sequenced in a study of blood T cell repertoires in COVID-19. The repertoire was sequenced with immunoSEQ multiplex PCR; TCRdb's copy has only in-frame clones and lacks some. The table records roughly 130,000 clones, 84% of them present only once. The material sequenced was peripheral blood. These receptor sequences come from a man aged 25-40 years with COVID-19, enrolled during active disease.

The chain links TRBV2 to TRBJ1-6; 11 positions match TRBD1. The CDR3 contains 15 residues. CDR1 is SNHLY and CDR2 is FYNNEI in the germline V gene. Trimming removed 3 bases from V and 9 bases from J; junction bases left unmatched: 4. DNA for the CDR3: TGTGCCAGCAGTGAGGACAGGGGGCGGGTTTCACCCCTCCACTTT. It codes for CASSEDRGRVSPLHF. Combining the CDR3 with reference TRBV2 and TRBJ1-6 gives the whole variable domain EPEVTQTPSHQVTQMGQEVILRCVPISNHLYFYWYRQILGQKVEFLVSFYNNEISEKSEIFDDQFSVERPDGSNFTLKIRSTKLEDSAMYFCASSEDRGRVSPLHFGNGTRLTVT.

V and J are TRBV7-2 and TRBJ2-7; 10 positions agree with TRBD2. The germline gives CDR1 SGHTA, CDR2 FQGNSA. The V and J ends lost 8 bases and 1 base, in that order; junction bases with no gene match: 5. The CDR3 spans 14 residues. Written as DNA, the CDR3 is TGTGCCAGCCGTATTAGCGGGGGGTCCTACGAGCAGTACTTC. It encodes CASRISGGSYEQYF.

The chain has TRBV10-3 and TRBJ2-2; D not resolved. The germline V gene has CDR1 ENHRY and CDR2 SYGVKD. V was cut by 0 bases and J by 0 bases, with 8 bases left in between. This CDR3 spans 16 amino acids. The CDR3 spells CAISESAYANTGELFF. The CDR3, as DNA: TGTGCCATCAGTGAGTCAGCGTACGCGAACACCGGGGAGCTGTTTTTT.

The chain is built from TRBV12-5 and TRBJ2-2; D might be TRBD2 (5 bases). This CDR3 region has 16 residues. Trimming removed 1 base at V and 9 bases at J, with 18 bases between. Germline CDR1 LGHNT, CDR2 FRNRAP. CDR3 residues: CASGLATGWVPRELFF. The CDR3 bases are TGTGCTAGTGGTTTGGCCACGGGGTGGGTTCCTAGGGAGCTGTTTTTT.

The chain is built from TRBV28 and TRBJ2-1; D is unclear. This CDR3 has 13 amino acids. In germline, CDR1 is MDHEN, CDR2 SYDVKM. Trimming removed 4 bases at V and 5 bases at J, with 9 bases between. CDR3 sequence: CASSSHTDNEQFF. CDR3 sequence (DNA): TGTGCCAGCAGTTCCCATACAGACAATGAGCAGTTCTTC.

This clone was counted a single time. This CDR3 is CASSKAASGIDTQYF. The CDR3 bases are TGTGCCAGTAGTAAGGCGGCTAGCGGGATCGACACGCAGTATTTT. The rearrangement links TRBV19 to TRBJ2-3, with 9 bases matching TRBD2. From germline, CDR1 is LNHDA and CDR2 SQIVND (reference sequence). The CDR3 covers 15 residues. The junction had 11 bases not matched to a gene; V was cut back by 4 bases and J by 9 bases.

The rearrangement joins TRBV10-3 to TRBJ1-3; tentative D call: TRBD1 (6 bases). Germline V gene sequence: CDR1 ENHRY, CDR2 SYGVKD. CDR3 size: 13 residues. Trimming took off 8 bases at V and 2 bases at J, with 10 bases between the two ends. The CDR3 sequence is CAIGAGAGNTIYF. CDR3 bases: TGTGCCATCGGGGCAGGGGCTGGAAACACCATATATTTT.

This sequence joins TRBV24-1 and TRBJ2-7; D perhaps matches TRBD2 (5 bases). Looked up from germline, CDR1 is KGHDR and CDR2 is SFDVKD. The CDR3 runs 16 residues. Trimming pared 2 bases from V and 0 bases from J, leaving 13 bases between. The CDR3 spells CATSDSKLRDSYEQYF. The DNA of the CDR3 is TGTGCCACCAGTGATTCGAAACTCCGGGACTCCTACGAGCAGTACTTC.

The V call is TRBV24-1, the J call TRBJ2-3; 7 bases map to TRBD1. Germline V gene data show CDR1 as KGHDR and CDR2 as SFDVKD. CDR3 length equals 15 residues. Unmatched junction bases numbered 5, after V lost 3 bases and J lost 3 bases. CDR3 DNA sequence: TGTGCCACCAGTGATGCTGACAGGGTAACAGATACGCAGTATTTT. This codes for CATSDADRVTDTQYF.

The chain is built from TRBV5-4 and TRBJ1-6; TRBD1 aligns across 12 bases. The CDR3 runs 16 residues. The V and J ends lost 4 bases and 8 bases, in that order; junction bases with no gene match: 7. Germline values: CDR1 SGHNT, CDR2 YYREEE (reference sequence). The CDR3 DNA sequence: TGTGCCAGCAGCCCCGGGGACAGGGGGCACTATTCACCCCTCCACTTT. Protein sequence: CASSPGDRGHYSPLHF.

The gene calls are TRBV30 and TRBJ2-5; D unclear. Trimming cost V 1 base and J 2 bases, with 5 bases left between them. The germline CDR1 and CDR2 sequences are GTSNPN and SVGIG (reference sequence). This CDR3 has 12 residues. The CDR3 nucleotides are TGTGCCTGGAGTGGACTTCAAGAGACCCAGTACTTC. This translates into CAWSGLQETQYF.

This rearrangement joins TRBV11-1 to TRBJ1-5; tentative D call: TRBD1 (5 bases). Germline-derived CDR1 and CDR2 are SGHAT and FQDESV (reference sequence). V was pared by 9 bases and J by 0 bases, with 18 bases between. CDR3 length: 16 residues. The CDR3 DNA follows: TGTGCCAGTATCACTACCTCAGGGTTTAGCAATCAGCCCCAGCATTTT. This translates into CASITTSGFSNQPQHF. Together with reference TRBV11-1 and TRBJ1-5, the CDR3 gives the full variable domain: EAEVAQSPRYKITEKSQAVAFWCDPISGHATLYWYRQILGQGPELLVQFQDESVVDDSQLPKDRFSAERLKGVDSTLKIQPAELGDSAMYLCASITTSGFSNQPQHFGDGTRLSIL.

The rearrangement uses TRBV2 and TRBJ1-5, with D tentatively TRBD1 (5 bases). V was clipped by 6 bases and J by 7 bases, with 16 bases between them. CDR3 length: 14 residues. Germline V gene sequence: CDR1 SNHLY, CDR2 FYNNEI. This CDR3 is CASSPPWGGQPQHF. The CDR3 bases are TGTGCCAGCAGCCCCCCGTGGGGGGGACAGCCCCAGCATTTT. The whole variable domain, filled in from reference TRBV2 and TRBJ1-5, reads EPEVTQTPSHQVTQMGQEVILRCVPISNHLYFYWYRQILGQKVEFLVSFYNNEISEKSEIFDDQFSVERPDGSNFTLKIRSTKLEDSAMYFCASSPPWGGQPQHFGDGTRLSIL.

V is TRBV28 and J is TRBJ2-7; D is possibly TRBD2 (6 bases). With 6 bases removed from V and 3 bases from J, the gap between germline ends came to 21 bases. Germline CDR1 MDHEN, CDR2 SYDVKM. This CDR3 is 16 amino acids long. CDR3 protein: CASSLGGRGLIYEQYF. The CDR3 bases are TGTGCCAGCAGCTTGGGGGGACGGGGCCTAATCTACGAGCAGTACTTC.

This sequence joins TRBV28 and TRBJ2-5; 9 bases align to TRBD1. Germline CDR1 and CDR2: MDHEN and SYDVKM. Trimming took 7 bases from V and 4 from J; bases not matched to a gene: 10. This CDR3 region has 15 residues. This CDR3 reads CASKPTGGGGETQYF. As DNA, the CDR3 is TGTGCCAGCAAACCTACAGGGGGCGGGGGAGAGACCCAGTACTTC.

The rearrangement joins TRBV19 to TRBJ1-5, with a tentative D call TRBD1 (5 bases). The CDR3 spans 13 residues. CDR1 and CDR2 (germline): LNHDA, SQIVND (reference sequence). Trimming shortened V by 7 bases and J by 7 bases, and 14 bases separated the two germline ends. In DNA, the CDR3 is TGTGCCAGTAATCTAGGGGATTACCAGCCCCAGCATTTT. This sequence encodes CASNLGDYQPQHF. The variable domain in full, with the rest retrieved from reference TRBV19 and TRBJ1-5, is DGGITQSPKYLFRKEGQNVTLSCEQNLNHDAMYWYRQDPGQGLRLIYYSQIVNDFQKGDIAEGYSVSREKKESFPLTVTSAQKNPTAFYLCASNLGDYQPQHFGDGTRLSIL.

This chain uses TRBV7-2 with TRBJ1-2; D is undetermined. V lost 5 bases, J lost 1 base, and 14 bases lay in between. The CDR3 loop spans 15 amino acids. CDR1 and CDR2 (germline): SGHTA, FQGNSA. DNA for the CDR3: TGTGCCAGCAGCCGCCCGGCGGGGAATAACTATGGCTACACCTTC. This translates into CASSRPAGNNYGYTF.

CDR3 coding DNA: TGTGCCAGCAGTTTAGTATTACGGGACTCTAGACACACTGAAGCTTTCTTT. Amino acid sequence: CASSLVLRDSRHTEAFF. V and J are TRBV28 and TRBJ1-1, with D possibly being TRBD1 (5 bases). The CDR3 has 17 amino acids. Germline CDR1 MDHEN, CDR2 SYDVKM. Trimming left V 2 bases short and J 3 bases short, with 19 bases between.

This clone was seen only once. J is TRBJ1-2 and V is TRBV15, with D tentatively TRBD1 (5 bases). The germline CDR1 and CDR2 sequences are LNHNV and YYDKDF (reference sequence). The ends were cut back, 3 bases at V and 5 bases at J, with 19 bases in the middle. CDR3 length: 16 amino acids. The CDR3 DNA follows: TGTGCCACCAGCAGCCCGGGGGTGACCGCGGGGTATGGCTACACCTTC. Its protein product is CATSSPGVTAGYGYTF.

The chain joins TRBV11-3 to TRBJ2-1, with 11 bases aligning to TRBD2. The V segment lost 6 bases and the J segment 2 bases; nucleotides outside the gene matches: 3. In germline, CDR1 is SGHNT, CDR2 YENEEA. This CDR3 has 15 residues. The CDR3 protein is CASSWTSGPYNEQFF. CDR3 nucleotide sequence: TGTGCCAGCAGTTGGACTAGCGGGCCCTACAATGAGCAGTTCTTC.

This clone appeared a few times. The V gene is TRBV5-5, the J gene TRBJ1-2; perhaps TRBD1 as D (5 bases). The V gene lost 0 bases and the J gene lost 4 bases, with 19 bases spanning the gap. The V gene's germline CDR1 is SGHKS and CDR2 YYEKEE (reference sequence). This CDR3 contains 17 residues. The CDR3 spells CASSLALDRAYGYGYTF. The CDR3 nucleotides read TGTGCCAGCAGCTTGGCCCTCGACAGAGCCTACGGCTATGGCTACACCTTC.